This T cell receptor beta chain originates from a study of PD-L1 blockade in urothelial cancer (dated by TCRdb to between 2016 and 2019). At the level of the whole study: Every patient began therapy around 2014 and was given atezolizumab 1,200 mg intravenously every 3 weeks. About 90% of the roughly 29 patients were identified as males with urothelial cancer of bladder origin, and a prior smoking history was reported by 18 of 29 patients. An ECOG performance status of 0 or 1 was recorded for the patients, and 0 to 3 prior chemotherapy regimens had been received by the patients. Blood samples were analyzed at two time points: 3 weeks after treatment start (second dose) and 6 weeks after treatment start. Blood samples yielded a median of around 150,000 T cells and more than 80,000 unique TCRs, with median clonality about 0.08. The study was an exploratory multi-omic analysis of somatic, immune and clinical correlates of response to PD-L1 blockade with atezolizumab in urothelial cancer. TCR sequencing covered pretreatment tumor samples and matched, serially collected peripheral blood taken before and after atezolizumab treatment. Durable clinical benefit meant progression-free survival longer than 6 months, and TCR features were also tested against progression-free and overall survival. In the same patients, whole exome sequencing and RNA sequencing of pretreatment tumors were performed in addition to TCR sequencing. Durable clinical benefit was achieved by nine patients and was not achieved by 20 patients. Around 30 patients had pretreatment blood TCR-seq, roughly 25 had at least one posttreatment blood collection, and roughly 25 had tumor TCR-seq.

To note about this clone: Its antigen remains unidentified. No qualities accompany the bases; no much larger clone lies one base away.

The time point label, as the study defines it: pretreatment peripheral blood. A cohort of around 28 patients with locally advanced or metastatic urothelial carcinoma, treated at Memorial Sloan Kettering on a trial protocol, was included. Peripheral blood mononuclear cells were collected from each patient pretreatment and during treatment, giving between 1 and 8 total time points per patient. The Qiagen DNeasy Blood extraction kit was used to purify genomic DNA from total PBMCs and tumor samples. Collected pretreatment and during treatment, PBMCs were isolated and stored as previously described. Measured from the cysteine to the phenylalanine, the CDR3 is 17 residues long. Just the 51-base CDR3 DNA is kept, in frame starting at base 1. The V end gives up 0 bases and the J end 3 bases, leaving 8 bases in the junction not matched to a gene. In the germline V gene, CDR1 corresponds to SGHRS and CDR2 to YFSETQ.

Beyond this particular receptor, the publication reports: At 3 weeks after the start of treatment, tumor-associated TCR clones in peripheral blood had expanded more in patients with durable benefit (n ≈ 20, p = 0.022). A pretreatment peripheral blood TCR clonality below the median was linked to improved progression-free and overall survival. Small sample size (n ≈ 29) and many exploratory analyses mean the results are intended to be hypothesis-generating.

Synthetic TCR analog templates were spiked into each PCR to estimate absolute template abundance from read counts. Using the immunoSEQ assay, TCRbeta CDR3 regions were amplified from genomic DNA with bias-controlled V and J gene primers. Rearranged TCRbeta segments were sequenced at approximately 20X coverage. As for how the authors treated the data: Clustering was used to correct sequencing errors, and CDR3s were annotated against IMGT to assign V, D and J genes. Downstream analyses used only productive TCRbeta rearrangements and left out out-of-frame or stop-codon sequences. To compute clonality, Shannon entropy was normalized by the log of the number of unique productive sequences and then subtracted from one. Fisher's exact test with Benjamini-Hochberg correction, at a threshold of adjusted p below 0.01, was used to find clones that differed between time points or between blood and tumor. The clones in this table, taken by TCRdb from immuneACCESS, are in-frame only. Not every clone is retained; where verified, under half of the shortfall comes from an unresolved V gene, and the cause of the rest is unknown. D and trimming were read from the DNA, whereas the V and J calls and clone size are those reported in that table. In this sample the table shows around 130,000 clones, around 84% of which occur a single time. Together, the top ten hold 3.2% of the sample.

This sample comprised PBMCs, obtained around atezolizumab (anti-PD-L1) treatment. Here the chain combines TRBV5-1 and TRBJ2-1; TRBD2 matches 8 bases in the middle. The TCR sequence derives from a man aged 50 to 60 with urothelial cancer. The CDR3 corresponds to CASSLGLLAGNYNEQFF. At the DNA level, the sequence is TGCGCCAGCAGCTTGGGTCTCCTAGCGGGCAACTACAATGAGCAGTTCTTC.